A selection of T cell receptor beta chains follows, all from one sample in a study of spatial heterogeneity in lung cancer. TCRdb re-called the 5' RACE reads with MiXCR, one entry per CDR3 protein. Here the sample spans around 120,000 distinct CDR3 sequences, roughly an eighth being singletons. This specimen consisted of PBMCs, obtained at follow-up. These receptors were collected from a male donor with early-stage non-small cell lung cancer. The CDR3 runs from the conserved cysteine through the conserved F or W. The D gene is left open where the match is weak. Expanded clones get a size class; other rows say once, few or many, or leave the size out.

TRBJ1-1,.,many,TRBV27,CASSLVSTTVLREAFF,TGTGCCAGCAGTTTGGTCTCCACGACGGTCCTAAGAGAAGCTTTCTTT
TRBJ1-2,.,many,TRBV6-5,CASSYSDSRGYTF,TGTGCCAGCAGTTACTCAGACTCCCGGGGCTACACCTTC
TRBJ1-6,.,few,TRBV28,CASSQPSGGNSPLHF,TGTGCCAGCAGCCAACCTAGTGGGGGCAATTCACCCCTCCACTTT
TRBJ2-3,.,many,TRBV10-3,CAIRGTTRRTDTQYF,TGTGCCATCAGGGGGACGACGCGCCGCACAGATACGCAGTATTTT
TRBJ2-5,TRBD1,many,TRBV6-5,CASSYARQGVETQYF,TGTGCCAGCAGTTATGCGAGACAGGGGGTCGAGACCCAGTACTTC
TRBJ1-1,.,few,TRBV2,CASSLQGYRTEAFF,TGTGCCAGCAGTTTACAGGGATATCGGACTGAAGCTTTCTTT
TRBJ1-2,TRBD1,.,TRBV20-1,CSAVQGAQDYGYTF,TGCAGTGCTGTCCAGGGGGCGCAGGACTATGGCTACACCTTC
TRBJ1-1,TRBD1,many,TRBV9,CASSVVGQANTEAFF,TGTGCCAGCAGCGTAGTTGGACAGGCGAACACTGAAGCTTTCTTT
TRBJ1-6,TRBD1,many,TRBV10-2,CASSPGQGGNSPLHF,TGCGCCAGCAGTCCGGGACAGGGGGGGAATTCACCCCTCCACTTT
TRBJ2-2,TRBD1,.,TRBV12-3/TRBV12-4,CASSPSGTGPGELFF,TGTGCCAGCAGTCCCTCCGGGACAGGGCCCGGGGAGCTGTTTTTT
TRBJ2-1,TRBD2,.,TRBV10-1,CASSEGLAGYNEQFF,TGCGCCAGCAGCGAGGGACTAGCGGGGTACAATGAGCAGTTCTTC
TRBJ2-7,.,few,TRBV5-6,CASSLRGILLEQYF,TGTGCCAGCAGCTTAAGAGGGATTCTCCTCGAGCAGTACTTC
TRBJ2-5,.,many,TRBV4-1,CASSQDGRSQYF,TGCGCCAGCAGCCAAGATGGGAGGAGCCAGTACTTC
TRBJ2-5,.,.,TRBV7-2,CASSLQSGRETQYF,TGTGCCAGCAGCTTACAATCGGGTCGGGAGACCCAGTACTTC
TRBJ1-4,.,few,TRBV12-3/TRBV12-4,CASSGPYATNEKLFF,TGTGCCAGCAGTGGGCCCTATGCAACTAATGAAAAACTGTTTTTT
TRBJ2-1,TRBD2,.,TRBV7-2,CASSLFPSGGADEQFF,TGTGCCAGCAGCTTATTTCCTAGCGGGGGGGCAGATGAGCAGTTCTTC
TRBJ2-3,TRBD2,few,TRBV5-8,CASSPGLAGTDTQYF,TGTGCCAGCAGCCCGGGACTAGCTGGAACAGATACGCAGTATTTT
TRBJ2-3,.,few,TRBV9,CASSVLGVREDTQYF,TGTGCCAGCAGCGTTTTGGGAGTTAGGGAAGATACGCAGTATTTT
TRBJ1-2,TRBD1,many,TRBV29-1,CSVEDRGGYGYTF,TGCAGCGTTGAAGACAGGGGGGGCTATGGCTACACCTTC
TRBJ2-3,.,.,TRBV12-3/TRBV12-4,CASSARNSAITDTQYF,TGTGCCAGCAGTGCCCGAAATAGCGCGATCACAGATACGCAGTATTTT
TRBJ1-2,.,many,TRBV6-5,CASSYTDKGAGYTF,TGTGCCAGCAGTTACACCGACAAGGGAGCTGGCTACACCTTC
TRBJ2-7,.,few,TRBV7-9,CASSLDREQYF,TGTGCCAGCAGCTTAGACCGCGAGCAGTACTTC
TRBJ1-5,.,few,TRBV7-9,CASSSQAGNQPQHF,TGTGCCAGCAGCTCACAGGCTGGCAATCAGCCCCAGCATTTT
TRBJ2-1,TRBD1,few,TRBV7-7,CASSRGTGPTNEQFF,TGTGCTAGCAGCCGAGGGACAGGACCTACAAATGAGCAGTTCTTC
TRBJ1-4,.,few,TRBV9,CASSSGVSNEKLFF,TGTGCCAGCAGTTCAGGGGTATCTAATGAAAAACTGTTTTTT
TRBJ2-6,.,.,TRBV5-1,CASSEGRSGANVLTF,TGCGCCAGCAGCGAAGGACGGTCTGGGGCCAACGTCCTGACTTTC
TRBJ2-1,TRBD2,few,TRBV3-1,CASSLRAGGRLNEQFF,TGTGCCAGCAGCCTCCGAGCGGGGGGTAGACTCAATGAGCAGTTCTTC
TRBJ2-2,TRBD1,.,TRBV24-1,CATKGQGANTGELFF,TGTGCCACCAAAGGACAGGGGGCGAACACCGGGGAGCTGTTTTTT
TRBJ1-1,.,many,TRBV3-1,CASSQTLTNTEAFF,TGTGCCAGCAGCCAAACGTTGACGAACACTGAAGCTTTCTTT
TRBJ2-1,.,few,TRBV7-9,CASSELQPGRTPLDEQFF,TGTGCCAGCAGCGAACTTCAACCGGGACGGACCCCGTTGGATGAGCAGTTCTTC